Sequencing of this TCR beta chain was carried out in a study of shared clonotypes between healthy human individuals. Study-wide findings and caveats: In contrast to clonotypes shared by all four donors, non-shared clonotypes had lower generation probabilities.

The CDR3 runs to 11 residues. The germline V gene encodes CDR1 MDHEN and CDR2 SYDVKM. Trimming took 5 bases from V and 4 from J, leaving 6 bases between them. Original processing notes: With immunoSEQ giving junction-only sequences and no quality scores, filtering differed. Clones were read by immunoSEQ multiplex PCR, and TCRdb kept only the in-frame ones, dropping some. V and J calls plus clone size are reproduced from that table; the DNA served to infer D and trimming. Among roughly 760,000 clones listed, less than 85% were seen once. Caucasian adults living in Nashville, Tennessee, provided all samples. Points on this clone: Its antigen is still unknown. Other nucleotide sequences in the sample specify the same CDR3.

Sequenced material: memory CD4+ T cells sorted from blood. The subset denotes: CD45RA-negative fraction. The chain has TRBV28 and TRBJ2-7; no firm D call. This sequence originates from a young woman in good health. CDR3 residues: CASSLQYEQYF. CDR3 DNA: TGTGCCAGCAGTCTCCAATACGAGCAGTACTTC.